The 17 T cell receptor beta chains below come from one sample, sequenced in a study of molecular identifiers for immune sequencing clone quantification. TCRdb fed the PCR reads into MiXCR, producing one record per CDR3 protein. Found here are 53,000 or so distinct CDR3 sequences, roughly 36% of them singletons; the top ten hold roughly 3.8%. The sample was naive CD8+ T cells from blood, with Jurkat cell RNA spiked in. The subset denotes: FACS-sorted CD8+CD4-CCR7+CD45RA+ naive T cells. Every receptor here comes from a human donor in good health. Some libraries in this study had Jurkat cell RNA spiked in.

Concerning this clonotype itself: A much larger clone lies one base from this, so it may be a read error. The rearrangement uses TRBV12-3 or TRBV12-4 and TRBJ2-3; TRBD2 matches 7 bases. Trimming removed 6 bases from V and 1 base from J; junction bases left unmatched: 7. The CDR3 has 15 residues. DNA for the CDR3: TGTGCCAGCAGCGACCGGGAGGATGGCACAGATACGCAGTATTTT. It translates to CASSDREDGTDTQYF.

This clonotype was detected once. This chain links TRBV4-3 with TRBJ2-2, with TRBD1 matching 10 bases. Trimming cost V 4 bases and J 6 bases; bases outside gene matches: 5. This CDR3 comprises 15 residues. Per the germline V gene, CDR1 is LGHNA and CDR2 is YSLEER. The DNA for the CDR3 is TGCGCCAGCAGCCTAGGGACAGGGGTATCCGGGGAGCTGTTTTTT. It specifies CASSLGTGVSGELFF.

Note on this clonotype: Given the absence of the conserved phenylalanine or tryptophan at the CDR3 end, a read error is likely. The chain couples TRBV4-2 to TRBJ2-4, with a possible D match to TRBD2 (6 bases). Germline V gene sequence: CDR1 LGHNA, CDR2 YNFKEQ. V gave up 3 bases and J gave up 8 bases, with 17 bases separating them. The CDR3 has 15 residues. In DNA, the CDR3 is TGTGCCAGCAGCCAGTGGGACTCCCCGGGCGACATTCAGTACTAC. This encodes CASSQWDSPGDIQYY.

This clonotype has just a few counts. Written as DNA, the CDR3 is TGTGCCAGCAGCCCTCGCTCCTACGAGCAGTACTTC. This sequence encodes CASSPRSYEQYF. V and J are TRBV9 and TRBJ2-7; no firm D call. This CDR3 has 12 amino acids. V lost 4 bases to trimming and J lost 0 bases, with 5 bases between them. CDR1 is SGDLS, CDR2 YYNGEE, per germline. Full variable domain (outside the CDR3, taken from reference TRBV9 and TRBJ2-7): DSGVTQTPKHLITATGQRVTLRCSPRSGDLSVYWYQQSLDQGLQFLIQYYNGEERAKGNILERFSAQQFPDLHSELNLSSLELGDSALYFCASSPRSYEQYFGPGTRLTVT.

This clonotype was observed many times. The CDR3 is CASMDSQGDEKLFF. The CDR3, as DNA: TGTGCCAGCATGGATTCGCAGGGCGATGAAAAACTGTTTTTT. This chain uses TRBV28 with TRBJ1-4; D might be TRBD1 (5 bases). The V end lost 7 bases, the J end lost 6 bases, and 15 bases lay between the germline ends. The CDR3 runs to 14 residues. CDR1 is MDHEN, CDR2 SYDVKM, per germline.

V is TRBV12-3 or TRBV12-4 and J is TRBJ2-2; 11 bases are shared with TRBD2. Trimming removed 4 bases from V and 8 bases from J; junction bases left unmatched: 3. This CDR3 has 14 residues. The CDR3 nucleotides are TGTGCCAGCAGTTCCGCTAGCGGGAGGGGGGAGCTGTTTTTT. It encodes CASSSASGRGELFF.

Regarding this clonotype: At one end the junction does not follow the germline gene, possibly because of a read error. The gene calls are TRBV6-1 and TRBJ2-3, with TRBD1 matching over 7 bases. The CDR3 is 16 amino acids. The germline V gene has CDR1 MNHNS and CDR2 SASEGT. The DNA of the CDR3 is TGTGCCAGCAGTGAACGGCGACAGGGTCGCACAGGTACGCAGTATTTT. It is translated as CASSERRQGRTGTQYF.

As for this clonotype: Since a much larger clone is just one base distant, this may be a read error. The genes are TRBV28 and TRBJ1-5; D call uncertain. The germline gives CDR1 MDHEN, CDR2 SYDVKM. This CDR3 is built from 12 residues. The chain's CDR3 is CANSFVNQPQHF. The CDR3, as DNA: TGTGCCAACAGTTTTGTAAATCAGCCCCAGCATTTT.

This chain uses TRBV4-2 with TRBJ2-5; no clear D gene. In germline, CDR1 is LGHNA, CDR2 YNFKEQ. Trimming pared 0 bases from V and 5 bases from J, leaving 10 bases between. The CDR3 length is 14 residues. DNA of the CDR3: TGTGCCAGCAGCCAAGAAAGAACTTGGGAGACCCAGTACTTC. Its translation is CASSQERTWETQYF.

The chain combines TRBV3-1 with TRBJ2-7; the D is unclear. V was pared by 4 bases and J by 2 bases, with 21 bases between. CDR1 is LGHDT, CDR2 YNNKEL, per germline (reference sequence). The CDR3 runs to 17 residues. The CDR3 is CASSRDMGRADPYEQYF. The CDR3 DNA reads TGTGCCAGCAGCCGAGATATGGGTCGGGCCGACCCCTACGAGCAGTACTTC.

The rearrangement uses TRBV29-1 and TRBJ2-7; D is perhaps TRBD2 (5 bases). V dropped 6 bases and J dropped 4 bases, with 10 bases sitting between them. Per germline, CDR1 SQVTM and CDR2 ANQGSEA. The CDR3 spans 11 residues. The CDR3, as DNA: TGCAGCGTGACATCGGGATACGAGCAGTACTTC. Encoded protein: CSVTSGYEQYF.

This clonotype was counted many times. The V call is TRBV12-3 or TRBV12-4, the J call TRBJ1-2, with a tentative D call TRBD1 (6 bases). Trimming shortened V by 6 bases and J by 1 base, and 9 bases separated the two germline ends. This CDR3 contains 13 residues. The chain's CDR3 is CASRKDSNYGYTF. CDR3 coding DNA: TGTGCCAGCAGGAAGGACAGTAACTATGGCTACACCTTC.

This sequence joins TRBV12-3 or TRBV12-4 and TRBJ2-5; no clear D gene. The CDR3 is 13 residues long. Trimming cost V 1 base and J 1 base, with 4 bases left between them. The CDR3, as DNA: TGTGCCAGCAGTTTAGGGCCCCAAGAGACCCAGTACTTC. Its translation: CASSLGPQETQYF.

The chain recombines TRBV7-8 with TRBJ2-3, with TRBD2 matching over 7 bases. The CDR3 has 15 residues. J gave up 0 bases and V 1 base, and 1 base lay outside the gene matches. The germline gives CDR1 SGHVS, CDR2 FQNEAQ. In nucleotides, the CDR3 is TGTGCCAGCAGCTTAGTTAGCGGGAGCACAGATACGCAGTATTTT. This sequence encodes CASSLVSGSTDTQYF.

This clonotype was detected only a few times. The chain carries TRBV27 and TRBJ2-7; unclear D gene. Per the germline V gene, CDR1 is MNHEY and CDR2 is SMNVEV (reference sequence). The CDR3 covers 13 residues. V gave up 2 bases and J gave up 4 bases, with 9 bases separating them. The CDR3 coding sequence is TGTGCCAGCAGTTTAGGACGCCGGTACGAGCAGTACTTC. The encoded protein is CASSLGRRYEQYF.

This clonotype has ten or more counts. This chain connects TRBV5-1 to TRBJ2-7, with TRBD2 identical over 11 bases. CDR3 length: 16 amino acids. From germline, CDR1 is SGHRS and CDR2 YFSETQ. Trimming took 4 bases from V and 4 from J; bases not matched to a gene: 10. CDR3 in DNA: TGCGCCAGCAGCCCGGGACTAGCGGCCAATCAGTACGAGCAGTACTTC. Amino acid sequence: CASSPGLAANQYEQYF.

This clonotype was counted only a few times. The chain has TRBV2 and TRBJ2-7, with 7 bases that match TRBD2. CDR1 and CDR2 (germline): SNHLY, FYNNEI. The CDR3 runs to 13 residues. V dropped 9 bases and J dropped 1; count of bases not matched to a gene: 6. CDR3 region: CASSASGSYEQYF. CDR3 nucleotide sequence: TGTGCCAGTTCGGCTAGCGGTTCCTACGAGCAGTACTTC.